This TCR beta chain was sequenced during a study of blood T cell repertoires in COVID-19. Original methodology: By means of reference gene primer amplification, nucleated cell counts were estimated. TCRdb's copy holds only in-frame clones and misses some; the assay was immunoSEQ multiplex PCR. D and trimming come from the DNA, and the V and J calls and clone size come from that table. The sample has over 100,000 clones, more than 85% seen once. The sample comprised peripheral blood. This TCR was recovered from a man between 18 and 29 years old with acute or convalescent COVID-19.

This CDR3 is CASSYRDNEQFF. DNA for the CDR3: TGTGCCAGCAGTTACCGTGACAATGAGCAGTTCTTC. The chain uses TRBV6-6 and TRBJ2-1; D remains unclear. Germline-derived CDR1 and CDR2 are MNHNY and SVGAGI (reference sequence). This CDR3 has 12 amino acids. The V end was cut by 2 bases, the J end by 5 bases, with 4 bases between.